What follows describes a single T cell receptor beta chain. Antigen: not known. This sample was taken from a study of T cell repertoires in ileal Crohn's disease. Study-level points and caveats: Sorted CD8 T cells held more high-frequency clones than CD4.

Measured with immunoSEQ multiplex PCR; TCRdb has only the in-frame clones, and not every one. The sample lists roughly 4,300 clones, 72% seen once, with around 10% in the top ten. The time point was: proximal margin of the surgical specimen (macroscopically non-inflamed). Germline V gene data show CDR1 as MNHEY and CDR2 as SVGAGI. The CDR3 is made up of 14 amino acids. Losses at the gene ends were 5 bases for V and 4 bases for J; bases not matched to a gene: 7. The source of this sequence is an adult with Crohn's disease. Source material: ileal tissue. This sequence joins TRBV6-5 and TRBJ2-7, with TRBD1 matching over 8 bases. The CDR3 here is CASSAGQVRYEQYF. In nucleotides, the CDR3 is TGTGCCAGCAGTGCGGGACAGGTTCGTTACGAGCAGTACTTC.